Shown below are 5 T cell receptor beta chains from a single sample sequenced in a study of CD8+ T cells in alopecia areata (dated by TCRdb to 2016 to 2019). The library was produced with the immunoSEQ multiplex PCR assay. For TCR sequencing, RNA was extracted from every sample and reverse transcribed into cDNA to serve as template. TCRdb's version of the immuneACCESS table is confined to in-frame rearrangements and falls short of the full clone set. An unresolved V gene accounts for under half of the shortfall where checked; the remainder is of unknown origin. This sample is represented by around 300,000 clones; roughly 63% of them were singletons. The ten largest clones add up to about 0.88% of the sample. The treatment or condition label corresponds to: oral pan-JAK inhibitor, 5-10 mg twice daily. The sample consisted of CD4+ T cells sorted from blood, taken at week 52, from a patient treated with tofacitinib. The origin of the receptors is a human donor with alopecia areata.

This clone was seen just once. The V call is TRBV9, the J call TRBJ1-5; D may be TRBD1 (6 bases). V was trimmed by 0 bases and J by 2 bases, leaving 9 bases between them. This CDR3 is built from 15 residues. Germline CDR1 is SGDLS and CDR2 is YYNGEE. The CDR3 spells CASSVAGAGNQPQHF. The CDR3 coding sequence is TGTGCCAGCAGCGTAGCGGGGGCTGGCAATCAGCCCCAGCATTTT.

CDR3 sequence reads: CSVTTGLQETQYF. The DNA of the CDR3 is TGCAGCGTTACGACAGGCCTACAAGAGACCCAGTACTTC. The chain couples TRBV29-1 to TRBJ2-5, with D maybe TRBD1 (6 bases). Germline V gene lookup returns CDR1 SQVTM and CDR2 ANQGSEA. Trimming removed 5 bases from V and 2 bases from J, with 12 bases in between. This CDR3 is 13 amino acids long.

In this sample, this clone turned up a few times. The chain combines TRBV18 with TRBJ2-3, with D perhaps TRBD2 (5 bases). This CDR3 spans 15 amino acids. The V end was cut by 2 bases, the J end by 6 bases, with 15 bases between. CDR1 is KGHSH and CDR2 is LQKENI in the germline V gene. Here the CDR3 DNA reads TGTGCCAGCTCACCATTTGGAGGAGGTGAGGATACGCAGTATTTT. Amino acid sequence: CASSPFGGGEDTQYF.

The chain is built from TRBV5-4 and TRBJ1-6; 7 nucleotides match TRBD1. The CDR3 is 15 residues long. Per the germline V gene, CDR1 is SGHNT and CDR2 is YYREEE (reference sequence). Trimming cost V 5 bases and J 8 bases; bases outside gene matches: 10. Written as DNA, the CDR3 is TGTGCCAGCAGTTCAGCCCAGGGGGTAGATTCACCCCTCCACTTT. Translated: CASSSAQGVDSPLHF.

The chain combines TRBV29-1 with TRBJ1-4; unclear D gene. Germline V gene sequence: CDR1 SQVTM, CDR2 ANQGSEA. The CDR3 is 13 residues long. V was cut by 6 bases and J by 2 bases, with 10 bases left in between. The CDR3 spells CSVAGRTNEKLFF. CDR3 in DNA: TGCAGCGTAGCTGGACGGACTAATGAAAAACTGTTTTTT.